This T cell receptor beta chain was documented in a study of OX40 agonist ivuxolimab in advanced cancers. The CDR3 has 14 amino acids. The ends lost 1 base at V and 9 bases at J; junction bases unmatched: 7. The germline V gene has CDR1 SGHNT and CDR2 YENEEA. Only in-frame clones appear in the TCRdb table, and some are missing; sequencing was by immunoSEQ multiplex PCR. The sample carries tens of thousands of clones, around 90% recorded once. The chain couples TRBV11-3 to TRBJ2-3; TRBD2 matches at 7 bases. The origin of this receptor is an adult with an advanced solid tumor such as melanoma, head and neck, liver or kidney cancer. This specimen consisted of CD4+ or CD8+ T cells sorted from blood, obtained in a trial of the OX40 agonist ivuxolimab. The CDR3 DNA is TGTGCCAGCAGCTTAGGGGGCGGGCGGGAGACGCAGTATTTT. Translated, it gives CASSLGGGRETQYF.